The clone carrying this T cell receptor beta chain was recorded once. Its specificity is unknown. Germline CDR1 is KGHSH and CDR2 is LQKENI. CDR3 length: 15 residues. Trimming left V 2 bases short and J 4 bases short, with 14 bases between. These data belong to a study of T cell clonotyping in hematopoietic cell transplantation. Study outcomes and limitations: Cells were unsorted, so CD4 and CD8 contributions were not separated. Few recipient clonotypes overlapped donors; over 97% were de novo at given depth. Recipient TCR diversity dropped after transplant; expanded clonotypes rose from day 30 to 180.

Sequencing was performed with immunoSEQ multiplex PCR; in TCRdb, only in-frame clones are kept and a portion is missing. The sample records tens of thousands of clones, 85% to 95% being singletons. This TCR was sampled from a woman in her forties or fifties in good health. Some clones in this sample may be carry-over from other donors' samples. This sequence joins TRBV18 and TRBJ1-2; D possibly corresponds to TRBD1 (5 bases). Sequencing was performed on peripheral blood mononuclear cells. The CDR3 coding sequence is TGTGCCAGCTCACCAATGGGGGGTAGTAGCTATGGCTACACCTTC. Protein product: CASSPMGGSSYGYTF.